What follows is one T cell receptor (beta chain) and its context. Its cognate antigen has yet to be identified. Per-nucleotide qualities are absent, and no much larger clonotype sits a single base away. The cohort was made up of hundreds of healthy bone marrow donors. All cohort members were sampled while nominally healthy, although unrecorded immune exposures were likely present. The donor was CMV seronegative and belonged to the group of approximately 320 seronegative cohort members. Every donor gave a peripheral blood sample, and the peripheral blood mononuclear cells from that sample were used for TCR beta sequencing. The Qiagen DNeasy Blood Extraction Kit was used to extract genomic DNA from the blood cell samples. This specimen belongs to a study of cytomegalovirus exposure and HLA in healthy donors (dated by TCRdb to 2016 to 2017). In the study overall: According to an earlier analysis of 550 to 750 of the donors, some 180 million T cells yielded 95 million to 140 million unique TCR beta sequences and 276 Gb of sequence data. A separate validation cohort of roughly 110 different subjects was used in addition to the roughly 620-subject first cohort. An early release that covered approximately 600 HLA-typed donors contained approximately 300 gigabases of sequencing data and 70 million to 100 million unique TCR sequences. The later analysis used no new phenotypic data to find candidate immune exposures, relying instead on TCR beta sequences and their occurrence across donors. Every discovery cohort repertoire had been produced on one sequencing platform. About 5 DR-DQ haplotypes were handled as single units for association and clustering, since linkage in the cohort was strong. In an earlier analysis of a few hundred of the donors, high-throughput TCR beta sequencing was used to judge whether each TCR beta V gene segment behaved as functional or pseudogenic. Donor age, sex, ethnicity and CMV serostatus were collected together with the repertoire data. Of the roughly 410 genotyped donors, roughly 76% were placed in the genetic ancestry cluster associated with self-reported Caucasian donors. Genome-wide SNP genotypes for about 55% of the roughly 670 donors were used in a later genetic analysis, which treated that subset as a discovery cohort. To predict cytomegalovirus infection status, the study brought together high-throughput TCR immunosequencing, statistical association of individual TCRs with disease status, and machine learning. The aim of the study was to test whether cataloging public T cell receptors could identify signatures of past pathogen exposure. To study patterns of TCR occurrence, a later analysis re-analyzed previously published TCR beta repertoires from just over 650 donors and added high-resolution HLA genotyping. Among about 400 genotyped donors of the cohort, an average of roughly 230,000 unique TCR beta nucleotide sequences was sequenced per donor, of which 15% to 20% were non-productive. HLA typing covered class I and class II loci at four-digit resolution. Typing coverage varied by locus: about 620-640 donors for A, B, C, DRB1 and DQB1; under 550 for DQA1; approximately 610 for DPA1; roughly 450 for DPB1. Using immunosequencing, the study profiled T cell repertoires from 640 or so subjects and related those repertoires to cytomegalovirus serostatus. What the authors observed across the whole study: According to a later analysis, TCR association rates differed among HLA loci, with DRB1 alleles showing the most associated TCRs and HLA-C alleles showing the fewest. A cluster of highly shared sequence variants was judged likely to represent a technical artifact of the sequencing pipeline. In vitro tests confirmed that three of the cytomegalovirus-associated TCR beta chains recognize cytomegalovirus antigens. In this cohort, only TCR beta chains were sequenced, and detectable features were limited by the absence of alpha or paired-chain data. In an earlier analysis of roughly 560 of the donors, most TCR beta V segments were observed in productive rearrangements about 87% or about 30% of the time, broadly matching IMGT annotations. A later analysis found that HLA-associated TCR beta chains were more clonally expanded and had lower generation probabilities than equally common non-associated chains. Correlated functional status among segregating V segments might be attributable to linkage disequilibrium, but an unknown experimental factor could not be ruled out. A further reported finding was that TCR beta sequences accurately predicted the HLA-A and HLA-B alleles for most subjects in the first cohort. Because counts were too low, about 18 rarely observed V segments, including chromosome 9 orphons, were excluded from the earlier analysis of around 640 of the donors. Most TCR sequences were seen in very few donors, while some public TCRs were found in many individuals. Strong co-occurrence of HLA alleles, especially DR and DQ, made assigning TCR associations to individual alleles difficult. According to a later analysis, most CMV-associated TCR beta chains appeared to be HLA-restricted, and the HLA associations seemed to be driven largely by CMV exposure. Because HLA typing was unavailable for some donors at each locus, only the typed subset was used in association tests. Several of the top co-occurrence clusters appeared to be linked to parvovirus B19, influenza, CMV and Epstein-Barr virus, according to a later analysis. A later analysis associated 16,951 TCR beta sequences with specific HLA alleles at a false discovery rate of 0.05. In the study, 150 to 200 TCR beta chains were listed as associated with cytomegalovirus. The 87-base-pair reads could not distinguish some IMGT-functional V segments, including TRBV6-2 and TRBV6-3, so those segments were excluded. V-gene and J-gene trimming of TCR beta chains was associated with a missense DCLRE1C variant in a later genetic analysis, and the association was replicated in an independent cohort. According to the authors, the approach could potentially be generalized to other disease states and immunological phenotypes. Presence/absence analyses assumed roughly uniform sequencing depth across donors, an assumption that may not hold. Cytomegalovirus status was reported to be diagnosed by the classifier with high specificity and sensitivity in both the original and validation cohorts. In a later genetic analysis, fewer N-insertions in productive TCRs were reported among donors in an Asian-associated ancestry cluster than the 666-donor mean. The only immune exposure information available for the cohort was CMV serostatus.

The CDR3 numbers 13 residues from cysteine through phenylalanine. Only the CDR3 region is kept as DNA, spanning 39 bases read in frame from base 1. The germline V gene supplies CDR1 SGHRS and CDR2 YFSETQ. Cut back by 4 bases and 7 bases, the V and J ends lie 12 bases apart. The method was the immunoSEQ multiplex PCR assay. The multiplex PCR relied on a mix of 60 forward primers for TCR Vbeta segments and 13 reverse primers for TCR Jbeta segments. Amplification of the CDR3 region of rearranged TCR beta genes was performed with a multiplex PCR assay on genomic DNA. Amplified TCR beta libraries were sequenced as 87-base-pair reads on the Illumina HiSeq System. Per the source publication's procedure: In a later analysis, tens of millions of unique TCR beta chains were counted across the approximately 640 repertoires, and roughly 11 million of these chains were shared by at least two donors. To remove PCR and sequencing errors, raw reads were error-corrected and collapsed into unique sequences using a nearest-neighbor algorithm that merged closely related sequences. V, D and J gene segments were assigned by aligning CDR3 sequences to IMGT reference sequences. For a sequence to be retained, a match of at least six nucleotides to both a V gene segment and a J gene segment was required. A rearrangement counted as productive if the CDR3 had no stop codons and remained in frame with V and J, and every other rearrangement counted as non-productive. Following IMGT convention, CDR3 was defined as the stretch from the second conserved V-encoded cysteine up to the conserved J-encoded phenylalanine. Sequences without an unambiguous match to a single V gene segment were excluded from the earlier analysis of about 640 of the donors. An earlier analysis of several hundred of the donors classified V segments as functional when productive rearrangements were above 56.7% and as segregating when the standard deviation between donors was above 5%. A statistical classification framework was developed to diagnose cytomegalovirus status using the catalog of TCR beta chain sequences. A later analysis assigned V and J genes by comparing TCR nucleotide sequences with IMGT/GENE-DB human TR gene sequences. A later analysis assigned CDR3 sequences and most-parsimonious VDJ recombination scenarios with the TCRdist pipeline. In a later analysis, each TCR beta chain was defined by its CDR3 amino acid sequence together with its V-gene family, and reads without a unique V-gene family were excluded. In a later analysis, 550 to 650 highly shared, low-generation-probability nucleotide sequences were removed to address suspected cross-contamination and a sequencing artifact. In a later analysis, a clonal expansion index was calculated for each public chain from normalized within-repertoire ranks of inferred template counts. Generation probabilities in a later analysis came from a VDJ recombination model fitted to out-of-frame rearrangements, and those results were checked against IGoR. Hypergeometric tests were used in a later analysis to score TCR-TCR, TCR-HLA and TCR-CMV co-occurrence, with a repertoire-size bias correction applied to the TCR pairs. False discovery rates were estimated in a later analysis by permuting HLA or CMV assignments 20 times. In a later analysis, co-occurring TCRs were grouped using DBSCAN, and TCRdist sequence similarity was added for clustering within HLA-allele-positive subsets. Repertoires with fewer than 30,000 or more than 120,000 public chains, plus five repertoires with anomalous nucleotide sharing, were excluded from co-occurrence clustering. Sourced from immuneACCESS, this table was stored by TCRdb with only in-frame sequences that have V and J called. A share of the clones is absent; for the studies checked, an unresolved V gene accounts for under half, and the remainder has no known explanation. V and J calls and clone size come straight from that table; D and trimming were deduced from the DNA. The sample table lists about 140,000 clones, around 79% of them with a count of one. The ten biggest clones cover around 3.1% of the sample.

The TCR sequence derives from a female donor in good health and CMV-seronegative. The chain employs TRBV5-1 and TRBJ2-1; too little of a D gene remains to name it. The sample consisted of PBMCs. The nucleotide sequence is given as TGCGCCAGCAGCCCGATAGGAGTAAATGAGCAGTTCTTC. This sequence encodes CASSPIGVNEQFF.